This T cell receptor beta chain was captured in a study of blood T cells in healthy people across ages. Whole-study context: About one barcoded beta molecule per two T cells was the capture yield of template switching.

This clonotype was found a few times. Its antigen is unidentified. Then a second PCR, running about 6 to 11 cycles, was carried out with a sample-barcoded 5' primer and a J-beta primer mix. With 12 random nucleotides, a template-switch adaptor tagged each individual cDNA molecule. Using its own MiXCR run on the 5' RACE reads, TCRdb lists one record per CDR3 protein. The sample carries hundreds of thousands of distinct CDR3 sequences, 53% recorded once. Whole-study results and caveats: Percentage of naive T cells showed a strong correlation with TCR beta diversity.

Deletions cut 7 bases from V and 3 bases from J, with 10 bases between. There are 12 residues in the CDR3. CDR1 ENHRY and CDR2 SYGVKD come from the germline V gene. Sequenced material: blood. The rearrangement links TRBV10-3 to TRBJ2-7; D not resolved. This receptor was taken from a man older than 75 in good health. The CDR3 nucleotides are TGTGCCATCAAGAGTAGGGACTACGAGCAGTACTTC. Amino acids: CAIKSRDYEQYF.